Listed below are T cell receptor beta chains from one sample, sequenced in a study of T cells in Graves' hyperthyroidism and ophthalmopathy. TCRdb re-analysed the multiplex PCR reads in MiXCR, keeping a single row per CDR3 protein. The repertoire holds approximately 690,000 distinct CDR3 sequences, with less than 25% as singletons. Sequencing used blood. The receptors shown here come from a man aged 30-40 years with Graves' ophthalmopathy. CDR3s include the opening cysteine and the closing phenylalanine or tryptophan. A D gene is named only where the DNA matches it firmly. Clone sizes are given selectively: once, few, many, or a class where the clone is expanded.

TRBJ2-2 . . TRBV6-2/TRBV6-3 CASKGQSPTGELFF TGTGCCAGCAAGGGTCAATCCCCCACCGGGGAGCTGTTTTTT
TRBJ2-7 TRBD1 many TRBV18 CASSLQGAGGYEQYF TGTGCCAGCTCACTCCAGGGGGCTGGAGGCTACGAGCAGTACTTC
TRBJ2-3 . few TRBV7-6 CASSPDTSTDTQYF TGTGCCAGCAGCCCGGATACTAGCACAGATACGCAGTATTTT
TRBJ2-3 . . TRBV20-1 CSASLWTSTDTQYF TGCAGTGCCTCGCTCTGGACTAGCACAGATACGCAGTATTTT
TRBJ2-3 TRBD2 once TRBV20-1 CSAIKREGPVSDTQYF TGCAGTGCTATAAAGCGGGAGGGCCCGGTTTCAGATACGCAGTATTTT
TRBJ2-4 TRBD1 few TRBV5-5 CASSTDRAASLQYF TGTGCCAGCAGCACGGACAGGGCCGCATCCCTTCAGTACTTC
TRBJ2-5 . . TRBV20-1 CSARAGKETQYF TGCAGTGCTAGGGCAGGGAAAGAGACCCAGTACTTC
TRBJ1-2 . few TRBV7-9 CASSQTGFGYTF TGTGCCAGCAGCCAAACAGGGTTTGGCTACACCTTC
TRBJ2-5 TRBD2 . TRBV28 CASNHRGAQYF TGTGCCAGCAACCACCGGGGGGCCCAGTACTTC
TRBJ2-1 . . TRBV4-1 CASSQGMDDEQFF TGCGCCAGCAGCCAAGGAATGGACGATGAGCAGTTCTTC
TRBJ2-7 . few TRBV20-1 CSARPRLNVGYEQYF TGCAGTGCTAGGCCCCGCCTAAACGTTGGATACGAGCAGTACTTC
TRBJ2-7 TRBD2 few TRBV27 CASSPHGTSAEQYF TGTGCCAGCAGTCCTCACGGGACTAGCGCGGAGCAGTACTTC
TRBJ2-7 . . TRBV7-9 CASSLRHGTQYDEQYF TGTGCCAGCAGCCTCCGACACGGGACCCAATACGATGAGCAGTACTTC
TRBJ1-6 . many TRBV11-2 CASSLAPYNSPLHF TGTGCCAGCAGCTTAGCACCTTATAATTCACCCCTCCACTTT
TRBJ2-7 TRBD1 many TRBV28 CASSSGQGSEQYF TGTGCCAGCAGTTCGGGACAGGGCAGCGAGCAGTACTTC
TRBJ2-2 . . TRBV15 CATSRAITGELFF TGTGCCACCAGCAGAGCGATCACCGGGGAGCTGTTTTTT
TRBJ2-7 TRBD2 . TRBV3-1 CASSSGRLGVQYF TGTGCCAGCAGCTCCGGGAGGCTAGGGGTGCAGTACTTC
TRBJ2-5 TRBD1 many TRBV12-3/TRBV12-4 CASSLDRGVRETQYF TGTGCCAGCAGTCTTGACAGGGGGGTTCGGGAGACCCAGTACTTC
TRBJ1-3 TRBD1 . TRBV6-1 CASSYRAGGGGNTIYF TGTGCCAGCAGTTACCGGGCAGGGGGCGGAGGAAACACCATATATTTT
TRBJ2-2 TRBD2 . TRBV6-6 CASSYSRTSGKNTGELFF TGTGCCAGCAGTTACTCGCGGACTAGCGGGAAGAACACCGGGGAGCTGTTTTTT
TRBJ1-6 . . TRBV20-1 CSAVTGGVRNSPLHF TGCAGTGCCGTCACTGGAGGGGTTAGAAATTCACCCCTCCACTTT
TRBJ2-1 TRBD2 many TRBV20-1 CSARAASGTFDEQFF TGCAGTGCTAGAGCGGCTAGCGGGACGTTCGATGAGCAGTTCTTC
TRBJ1-2 . . TRBV24-1 CATQGTYGYTF TGTGCCACCCAGGGTACCTATGGCTACACCTTC
TRBJ2-5 TRBD1 . TRBV4-1 CASSPLTGEETQYF TGCGCCAGCAGCCCACTGACAGGGGAAGAGACCCAGTACTTC
TRBJ2-5 . few TRBV7-6 CASSSPPGGKQETQYF TGTGCCAGCAGCTCCCCCCCCGGGGGAAAACAAGAGACCCAGTACTTC
TRBJ2-1 TRBD2 many TRBV30 CAWRDNSGRYNEQFF TGTGCCTGGAGAGATAATAGCGGGAGGTACAATGAGCAGTTCTTC
TRBJ2-2 TRBD1 . TRBV11-2 CASSPLQGRSTEELFF TGTGCCAGCAGCCCACTACAGGGGCGGTCCACCGAGGAGCTGTTTTTT
TRBJ1-2 . . TRBV6-1 CASSYAGTSYGYTF TGTGCCAGCAGTTACGCGGGCACCTCCTATGGCTACACCTTC
TRBJ2-7 TRBD1 many TRBV27 CASSNRGIGEQYF TGTGCCAGCAGTAACAGGGGAATCGGCGAGCAGTACTTC
TRBJ2-2 . . TRBV30 CAWSFPGLTVGTGELFF TGTGCCTGGAGTTTCCCGGGGTTAACCGTCGGCACCGGGGAGCTGTTTTTT
TRBJ1-3 . . TRBV7-9 CASSLVVLPGNTIYF TGTGCCAGCAGCTTAGTGGTCCTGCCTGGAAACACCATATATTTT
TRBJ1-3 . . TRBV7-2 CASSPGRTYSGNTIYF TGTGCCAGCAGCCCAGGGCGGACCTACTCTGGAAACACCATATATTTT
TRBJ2-1 TRBD1 many TRBV5-1 CASSRDSGSSYNEQFF TGCGCCAGCAGCCGGGACAGTGGAAGCTCCTACAATGAGCAGTTCTTC
TRBJ2-1 TRBD2 . TRBV20-1 CSARGFTGTSGGGSYNEQFF TGCAGTGCTAGAGGGTTTACCGGGACTAGCGGGGGTGGATCCTACAATGAGCAGTTCTTC
TRBJ2-1 . few TRBV29-1 CSVRSILKYEQFF TGCAGCGTCCGATCCATCCTTAAATATGAGCAGTTCTTC
TRBJ2-1 TRBD1 . TRBV3-1 CASSQDNPGQAYNEQFF TGTGCCAGCAGCCAAGACAATCCGGGACAGGCCTACAATGAGCAGTTCTTC
TRBJ2-1 TRBD2 few TRBV5-6 CASSPTSGRSNEQFF TGTGCCAGCAGCCCCACTAGCGGGAGGAGCAATGAGCAGTTCTTC
TRBJ2-7 . . TRBV28 CASRLWGPYEQYF TGTGCCAGCCGATTATGGGGGCCCTACGAGCAGTACTTC
TRBJ2-7 TRBD2 many TRBV28 CASSAYSGTSGRGEQYF TGTGCCAGCAGTGCCTACTCCGGGACTAGCGGGAGAGGGGAGCAGTACTTC
TRBJ2-7 TRBD1 . TRBV27 CASSLLTGVGATYEQYF TGTGCCAGCAGTTTATTAACAGGGGTGGGGGCCACCTACGAGCAGTACTTC
TRBJ2-2 . . TRBV5-1 CASSLAMESSTGELFF TGCGCCAGCAGCTTGGCCATGGAGTCCTCCACCGGGGAGCTGTTTTTT
TRBJ2-7 . few TRBV6-1 CASSDADTYEQYF TGTGCCAGCAGTGACGCGGACACCTACGAGCAGTACTTC
TRBJ2-3 TRBD2 . TRBV19 CASRPLRTSGADTQYF TGTGCCAGTAGGCCACTCAGGACTAGCGGCGCAGATACGCAGTATTTT
TRBJ2-5 TRBD2 many TRBV7-2 CASSLGTSRRETQYF TGTGCCAGCAGCTTGGGGACTAGTAGGCGGGAGACCCAGTACTTC
TRBJ2-7 . . TRBV15 CATSREDKRAAEQYF TGTGCCACCAGCAGAGAGGATAAGCGGGCCGCCGAGCAGTACTTC
TRBJ2-7 . . TRBV14 CASSQGGKTGFTLYEQYF TGTGCCAGCAGCCAAGGGGGGAAGACAGGATTTACACTCTACGAGCAGTACTTC
TRBJ1-6 . . TRBV7-8 CASSGRGLRFYNSPLHF TGTGCCAGCAGCGGTCGCGGGCTCCGTTTCTATAATTCACCCCTCCACTTT
TRBJ2-1 . few TRBV7-9 CASSSLTGSRDEQFF TGTGCCAGCAGCTCATTAACAGGGTCGAGGGATGAGCAGTTCTTC
TRBJ2-1 . . TRBV15 CATSRDRDVDEQFF TGTGCCACCAGCAGAGACAGGGACGTAGATGAGCAGTTCTTC
TRBJ2-7 TRBD2 . TRBV20-1 CSARARVRTSGRVDHEQYF TGCAGTGCTAGAGCTCGTGTTAGGACTAGCGGGAGGGTTGACCACGAGCAGTACTTC
TRBJ2-1 . few TRBV19 CASSISGSLYNEQFF TGTGCCAGTAGTATATCAGGATCACTTTACAATGAGCAGTTCTTC
TRBJ2-7 . few TRBV20-1 CSARVGASTYEQYF TGCAGTGCTAGAGTGGGGGCGTCGACCTACGAGCAGTACTTC
TRBJ1-2 . many TRBV20-1 CSAREGYGYTF TGCAGTGCTAGAGAAGGCTATGGCTACACCTTC
TRBJ2-6 . . TRBV28 CASSRGQPGANVLTF TGTGCCAGCAGCCGAGGACAGCCAGGGGCCAACGTCCTGACTTTC
TRBJ2-5 . few TRBV30 CAWGAHRPETQYF TGTGCCTGGGGGGCCCACAGACCAGAGACCCAGTACTTC
TRBJ1-5 TRBD1 few TRBV19 CASSTTTGNNQPQHF TGTGCCAGTAGTACGACGACAGGGAACAATCAGCCCCAGCATTTT